The entry below describes one T cell receptor beta chain. What it binds is unknown. Investigators spread the genomic DNA of each subset evenly over several immunoSEQ plates. TCRdb keeps only in-frame clones here, not all; method: immunoSEQ multiplex PCR. The table has some 740,000 clones, almost 95% seen once. The naive CD8 fraction comprised CD45RO-negative cells positively selected for CCR7 and excluded terminally differentiated effector memory CD45RA+ cells. This sample is drawn from a study of shared clonotypes between healthy human individuals. Study-wide context: Each donor's CD8 memory used one plate, CD8 naive two, each CD4 subset three. Regarding the study as a whole: Clonotypes that were shared across several donors made up around 5% of naive CD4 clonotypes.

Losses at the gene ends were 1 base for V and 4 bases for J; bases not matched to a gene: 10. Germline lookup yields CDR1 SGHVS and CDR2 FNYEAQ. There are 17 residues in the CDR3. Sequenced sample: naive CD8+ T cells sorted from blood. The origin of this receptor is a man aged 30 to 39 in good health. The chain combines TRBV7-6 with TRBJ2-1, with TRBD1 matching 7 bases. This CDR3 is CASSLEGAGSAYNEQFF. As DNA, the CDR3 is TGTGCCAGCAGCTTAGAGGGGGCGGGTAGTGCTTACAATGAGCAGTTCTTC.